A selection of T cell receptor beta chains follows, all from one sample in a study of blood T cell repertoires in COVID-19. Clones were read by immunoSEQ multiplex PCR, and TCRdb kept only the in-frame ones, dropping some. Of fewer than 85,000 clones listed, 88% are singletons. The sample was peripheral blood. The receptors were sampled from a human donor in a cohort sampled during active COVID-19. Each CDR3 is given with its conserved first and last residue. A D gene is named only where the DNA matches it firmly. Clone size is stated in some rows and not others, as once, few, many or a class when expanded.

size	V	J	D	DNA	CDR3
-	TRBV6-1	TRBJ2-1	TRBD2	TGTGCCAGCAGTGAAGCCGGGCGGGGGGATTACAATGAGCAGTTCTTC	CASSEAGRGDYNEQFF
once	TRBV14	TRBJ1-3	-	TGTGCCAGCAGCCAACTCAGGATCTCTGGAAACACCATATATTTT	CASSQLRISGNTIYF
-	TRBV12-3/TRBV12-4	TRBJ2-3	-	TGTGCCAGCAGTCTTCGGGATACGCAGTATTTT	CASSLRDTQYF
-	TRBV2	TRBJ1-1	TRBD1	TGTGCCGTCCAGGGGGTTCCGGGTACTGAAGCTTTCTTT	CAVQGVPGTEAFF
-	TRBV9	TRBJ1-2	-	TGTGCCAGCAGAGTCGGGTCCGGGGATGGCTACACCTTC	CASRVGSGDGYTF
-	TRBV7-9	TRBJ1-5	TRBD1	TGTGCCAGCAGCCCGGGAATAACGGACAGGGCCAATAGCAATCAGCCCCAGCATTTT	CASSPGITDRANSNQPQHF
few	TRBV7-9	TRBJ1-2	-	TGTGCCAGCAGCCCCCCCCTGGCGGTGTCTAACTATGGCTACACCTTC	CASSPPLAVSNYGYTF
-	TRBV5-1	TRBJ1-1	TRBD1	TGCGCCAGCAGCTTGGTGCTAGGGGGCCGACTTGAAGCTTTCTTT	CASSLVLGGRLEAFF
-	TRBV2	TRBJ2-1	-	TGTGCCAGCAGTGTAGCATCGAATGAGCAGTTCTTC	CASSVASNEQFF
-	TRBV24-1	TRBJ2-1	TRBD1	TGTGCCACCAGTGACCCCGGGACAGGGTTCATGGGTGAGCAGTTCTTC	CATSDPGTGFMGEQFF
-	TRBV7-6	TRBJ1-1	TRBD1	TGTGCCAGCAGCTTAGCCCCAGGGGGGCCAGCTTTCTTT	CASSLAPGGPAFF